These 5 T cell receptor beta chains share one sample of origin, sequenced in a study of CD8 T cells in ankylosing spondylitis. Each CDR3 protein is one row after TCRdb ran MiXCR on the 5' RACE reads. Of tens of thousands of distinct CDR3 sequences listed, 6.5% to 8% are singletons. The sequencing input was blood, either unsorted or a sorted T cell fraction (not recorded which). The receptors come from a female donor with ankylosing spondylitis or in good health (not recorded which).

This chain links TRBV29-1 with TRBJ1-5, with D hard to call. V was shortened by 4 bases and J by 3 bases, with 4 bases between the two germline ends. The CDR3 loop spans 11 amino acids. From germline, CDR1 is SQVTM and CDR2 ANQGSEA. In nucleotides, the CDR3 is TGCAGCGTTGGGGACAATCAGCCCCAGCATTTT. Translation: CSVGDNQPQHF.

This clonotype was observed at least ten times. The V and J genes are TRBV28 and TRBJ2-5; D may be TRBD1 (6 bases). The V gene lost 1 base and the J gene lost 0 bases, with 9 bases spanning the gap. Germline V lookup: CDR1 MDHEN, CDR2 SYDVKM. CDR3 length: 15 residues. The chain's CDR3 is CASSLSQGYQETQYF. Here the CDR3 DNA reads TGTGCCAGCAGTTTATCGCAGGGGTACCAAGAGACCCAGTACTTC.

The J gene is TRBJ1-2, the V gene TRBV5-1; tentative D call: TRBD1 (6 bases). Germline V gives CDR1 SGHRS, CDR2 YFSETQ. Deletions cut 0 bases from V and 10 bases from J, with 13 bases between. The CDR3 is 13 amino acids. DNA of the CDR3: TGCGCCAGCAGCTTGGAAAGGGACATCGACTACACCTTC. Its protein is CASSLERDIDYTF.

This clonotype was seen only a few times. V gene TRBV10-1 combines with J gene TRBJ2-3; D perhaps matches TRBD1 (5 bases). Germline V gene data show CDR1 as WNHNN and CDR2 as SYGVQD (reference sequence). CDR3 size: 15 residues. Between the trimmed V and J ends, which lost 7 bases and 2 bases, there was a span of 16 bases. The CDR3 DNA reads TGCGCCAGCATGCAGGGTTTGCGTGCCACAGATACGCAGTATTTT. As protein: CASMQGLRATDTQYF.

Sample share makes this clonotype medium-sized. The rearrangement uses TRBV10-2 and TRBJ1-5; 8 nucleotides line up with TRBD1. The germline CDR1 and CDR2 sequences are WSHSY and SAAADI. Trimming cost V 8 bases and J 7 bases; bases outside gene matches: 7. The CDR3 is 13 amino acids. The CDR3 here is CASLQGVGQPQHF. The CDR3 DNA sequence: TGCGCCAGCTTACAGGGGGTGGGACAGCCCCAGCATTTT.